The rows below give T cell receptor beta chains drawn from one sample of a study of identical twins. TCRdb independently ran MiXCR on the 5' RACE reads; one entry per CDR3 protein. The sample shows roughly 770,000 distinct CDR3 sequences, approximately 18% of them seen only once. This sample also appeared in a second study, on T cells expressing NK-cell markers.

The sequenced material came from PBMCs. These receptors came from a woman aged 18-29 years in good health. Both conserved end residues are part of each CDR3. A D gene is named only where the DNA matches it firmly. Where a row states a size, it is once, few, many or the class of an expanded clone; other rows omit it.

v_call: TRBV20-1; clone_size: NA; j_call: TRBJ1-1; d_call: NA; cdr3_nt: TGCAGTGCTAGACCAGGGGCGGGGAACACTGAAGCTTTCTTT; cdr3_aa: CSARPGAGNTEAFF
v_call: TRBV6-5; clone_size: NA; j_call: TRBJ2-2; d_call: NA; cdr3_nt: TGTGCCAGCAGTTACGAAGGACAGCCGAACACCGGGGAGCTGTTTTTT; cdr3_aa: CASSYEGQPNTGELFF
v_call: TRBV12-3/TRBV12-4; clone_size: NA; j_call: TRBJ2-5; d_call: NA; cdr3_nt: TGTGCCAGCAGTTTAGGCAGGGTAGTAAGTAGGGAGACCCAGTACTTC; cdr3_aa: CASSLGRVVSRETQYF
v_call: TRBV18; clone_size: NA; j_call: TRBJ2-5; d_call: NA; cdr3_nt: TGTGCCAGCTCACCCCAGGTCGCATACCAAGAGACCCAGTACTTC; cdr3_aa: CASSPQVAYQETQYF
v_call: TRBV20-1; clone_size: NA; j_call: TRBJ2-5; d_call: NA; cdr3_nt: TGCAGTGCCCTTTCGGCCCTCCATAATACGGAGACCCAGTACTTC; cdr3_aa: CSALSALHNTETQYF
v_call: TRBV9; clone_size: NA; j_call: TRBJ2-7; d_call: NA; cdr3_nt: TGTGCCAGCAGCCCCGACGGGAGTTGGTCCTACGAGCAGTACTTC; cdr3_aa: CASSPDGSWSYEQYF
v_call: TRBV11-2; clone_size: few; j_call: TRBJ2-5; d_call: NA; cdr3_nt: TGTGCCAGCAGCTTAGAATTCTTGGGTGAGACCCAGTACTTC; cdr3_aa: CASSLEFLGETQYF
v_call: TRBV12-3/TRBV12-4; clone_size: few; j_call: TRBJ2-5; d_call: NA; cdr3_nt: TGTGCCAGCAGCCTAGGACGGGAGAGGGAGACCCAGTACTTC; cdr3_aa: CASSLGRERETQYF
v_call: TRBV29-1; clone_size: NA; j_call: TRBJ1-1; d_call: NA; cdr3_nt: TGCAGCGTCGGTCGGACGGGGAACGCTGAAGCTTTCTTT; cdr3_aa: CSVGRTGNAEAFF
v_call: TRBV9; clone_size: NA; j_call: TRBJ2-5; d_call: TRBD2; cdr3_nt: TGTGCCAGCAGCGTGGGGACTAACCACCAAGAGACCCAGTACTTC; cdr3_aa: CASSVGTNHQETQYF